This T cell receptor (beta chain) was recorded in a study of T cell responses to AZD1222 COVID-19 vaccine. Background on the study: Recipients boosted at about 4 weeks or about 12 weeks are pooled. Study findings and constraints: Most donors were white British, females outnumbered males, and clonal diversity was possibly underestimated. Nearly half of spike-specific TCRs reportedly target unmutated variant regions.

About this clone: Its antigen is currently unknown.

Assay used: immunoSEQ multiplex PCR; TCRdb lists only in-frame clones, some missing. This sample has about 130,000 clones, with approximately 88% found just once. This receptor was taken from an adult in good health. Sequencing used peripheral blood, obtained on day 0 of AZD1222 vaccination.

CDR3 sequence (DNA): TGTGCCAGCAGCTCCCCACCTAAAGGATACAATGAGCAGTTCTTC. As protein: CASSSPPKGYNEQFF. The V and J genes are TRBV27 and TRBJ2-1; D gene unclear. Trimming removed 6 bases from V and 4 bases from J, with 16 bases in between. Germline CDR1 is MNHEY and CDR2 is SMNVEV (reference sequence). The CDR3 has 15 amino acids.